This TCR beta chain emerged from a study of blood T cell repertoires in COVID-19. Study-wide context: Collection of acute and convalescent COVID-19 samples took place in the United States, Italy and Spain.

The participants were between about 18 and 90 years old and came from fewer than 25 US areas. As originally analysed: Nucleated cell counts were estimated from reference gene primer amplification. Assay used: immunoSEQ multiplex PCR; TCRdb lists only in-frame clones, some missing. That table furnishes V, J and clone size, whereas the DNA furnished D and trimming. The table includes 350,000 to 500,000 clones, roughly 90% detected once. This clone was observed a single time. Looked up from germline, CDR1 is MGHDK and CDR2 is SYGVNS. Trimming took off 7 bases at V and 7 bases at J, with 11 bases between the two ends. This CDR3 is built from 11 residues.

Input material: PBMCs or T cells enriched from blood (not recorded which). The TCR sequence derives from a woman younger than 35 who had been exposed to COVID-19. The chain joins TRBV25-1 to TRBJ2-7; perhaps TRBD1 as D (6 bases). For the CDR3, the DNA is TGTGCCAGCAAGACAGGAACGGAGCAGTACTTC. This sequence encodes CASKTGTEQYF.